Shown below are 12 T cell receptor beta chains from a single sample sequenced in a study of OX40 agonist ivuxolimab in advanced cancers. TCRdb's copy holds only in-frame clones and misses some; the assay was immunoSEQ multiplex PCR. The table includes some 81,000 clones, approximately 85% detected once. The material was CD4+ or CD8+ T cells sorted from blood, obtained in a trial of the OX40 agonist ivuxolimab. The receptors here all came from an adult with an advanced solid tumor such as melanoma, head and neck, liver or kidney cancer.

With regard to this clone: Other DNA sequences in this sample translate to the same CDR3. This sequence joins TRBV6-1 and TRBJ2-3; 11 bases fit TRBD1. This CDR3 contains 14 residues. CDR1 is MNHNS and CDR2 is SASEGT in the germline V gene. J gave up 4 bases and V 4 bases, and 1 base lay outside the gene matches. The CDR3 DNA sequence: TGTGCCAGCAGTGGGACAGGGGGCCCAGATACGCAGTATTTT. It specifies CASSGTGGPDTQYF.

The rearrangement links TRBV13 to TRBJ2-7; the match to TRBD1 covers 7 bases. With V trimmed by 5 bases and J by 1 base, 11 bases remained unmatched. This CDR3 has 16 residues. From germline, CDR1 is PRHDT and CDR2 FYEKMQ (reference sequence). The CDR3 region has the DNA TGTGCCAGCAGCGGACCGGGGACAGTTATATCCTACGAGCAGTACTTC. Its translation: CASSGPGTVISYEQYF.

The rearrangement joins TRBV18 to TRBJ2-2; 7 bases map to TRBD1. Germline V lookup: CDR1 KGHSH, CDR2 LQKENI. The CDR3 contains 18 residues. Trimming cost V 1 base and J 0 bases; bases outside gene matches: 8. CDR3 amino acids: CASSPRPATGSNTGELFF. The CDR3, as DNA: TGTGCCAGCTCACCACGTCCGGCGACAGGGTCGAACACCGGGGAGCTGTTTTTT. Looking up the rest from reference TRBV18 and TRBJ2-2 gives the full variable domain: NAGVMQNPRHLVRRRGQEARLRCSPMKGHSHVYWYRQLPEEGLKFMVYLQKENIIDESGMPKERFSAEFPKEGPSILRIQQVVRGDSAAYFCASSPRPATGSNTGELFFGEGSRLTVL.

CDR3 in DNA: TGTGCCAGCAGCGCGACAGGGCTGGAACAGAGGAGCTACACCTTC. Protein sequence: CASSATGLEQRSYTF. The rearrangement uses TRBV7-3 and TRBJ1-2, with TRBD1 matching 7 bases. The CDR3 is 15 residues long. Trimming removed 5 bases from V and 9 bases from J; junction bases left unmatched: 15. The germline CDR1 and CDR2 sequences are SGHTA and FQGTGA.

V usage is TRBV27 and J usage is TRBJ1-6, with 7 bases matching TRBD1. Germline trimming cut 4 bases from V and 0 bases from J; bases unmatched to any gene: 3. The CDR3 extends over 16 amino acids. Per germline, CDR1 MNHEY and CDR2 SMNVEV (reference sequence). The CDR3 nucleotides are TGTGCCAGCAGTTCGACAGGGAGCTCCTATAATTCACCCCTCCACTTT. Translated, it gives CASSSTGSSYNSPLHF.

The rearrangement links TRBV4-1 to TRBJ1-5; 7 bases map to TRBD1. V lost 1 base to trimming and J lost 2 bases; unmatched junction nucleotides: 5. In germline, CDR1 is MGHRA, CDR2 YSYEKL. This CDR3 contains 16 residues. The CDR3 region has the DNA TGCGCCAGCAGCCAAGGACAGGGATCTGGCAATCAGCCCCAGCATTTT. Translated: CASSQGQGSGNQPQHF.

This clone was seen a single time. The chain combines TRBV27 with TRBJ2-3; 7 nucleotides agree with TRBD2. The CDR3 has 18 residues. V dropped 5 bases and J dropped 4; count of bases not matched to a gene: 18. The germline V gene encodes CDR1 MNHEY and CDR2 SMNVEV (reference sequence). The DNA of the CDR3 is TGTGCCAGCAGTGCCTATTCACCCGGACTAGTCGGCCCAGATACGCAGTATTTT. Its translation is CASSAYSPGLVGPDTQYF.

CDR3 in DNA: TGCGCCAGCAGCACCGGGGCCCGCATCTCTGGAAACACCATATATTTT. Its protein product is CASSTGARISGNTIYF. The chain carries TRBV5-1 and TRBJ1-3; D may be TRBD1 (5 bases). The CDR3 length is 16 residues. V dropped 4 bases and J dropped 0 bases, with 14 bases sitting between them. CDR1 SGHRS and CDR2 YFSETQ come from the germline V gene.

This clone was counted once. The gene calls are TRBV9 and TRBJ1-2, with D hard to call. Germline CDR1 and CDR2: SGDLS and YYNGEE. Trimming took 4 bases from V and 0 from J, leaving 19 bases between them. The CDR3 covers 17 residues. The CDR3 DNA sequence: TGTGCCAGCAGCCCAAGCCTTTGGACCCAGACTAACTATGGCTACACCTTC. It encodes CASSPSLWTQTNYGYTF.

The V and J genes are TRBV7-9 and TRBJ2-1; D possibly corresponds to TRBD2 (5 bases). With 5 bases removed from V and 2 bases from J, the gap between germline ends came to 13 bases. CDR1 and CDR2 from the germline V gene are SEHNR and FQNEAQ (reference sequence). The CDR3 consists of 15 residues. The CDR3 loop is CASSPRGSAYNEQFF. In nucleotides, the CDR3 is TGTGCCAGCAGCCCTCGGGGTAGCGCCTACAATGAGCAGTTCTTC.

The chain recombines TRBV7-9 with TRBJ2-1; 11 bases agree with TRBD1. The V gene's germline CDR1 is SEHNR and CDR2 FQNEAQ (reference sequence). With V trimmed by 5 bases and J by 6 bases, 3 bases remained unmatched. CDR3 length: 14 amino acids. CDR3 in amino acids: CASSRDRGFNEQFF. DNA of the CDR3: TGTGCCAGCAGCCGGGACAGGGGGTTCAATGAGCAGTTCTTC.

DNA of the CDR3: TGCGCCAGCCGGGCCTCCTCCTACGAGCAGTACTTC. Its protein is CASRASSYEQYF. The rearrangement links TRBV5-1 to TRBJ2-7; D remains unclear. Germline loops: CDR1 SGHRS, CDR2 YFSETQ. Trimming removed 7 bases from V and 0 bases from J, with 8 bases in between. The CDR3 has 12 amino acids.